This T cell receptor (beta chain) was observed in a study of Ad26.COV2.S vaccination and SARS-CoV-2 variants. Study overall: Among those in the COV1001 Ad26.COV2.S trial arm was the donor.

V trimming: 6 bases; J trimming: 4 bases; junction bases outside the gene matches: 9. Germline V gene lookup returns CDR1 MGHRA and CDR2 YSYEKL. This CDR3 is built from 15 residues. Described treatment: some 20 received Ad26.COV2.S at low or high dose, single or two shots; roughly five received placebo; per-sample allocation not given. Specimens were obtained on day 63 following the first vaccine or placebo injection. Repertoires were generated with immunoSEQ multiplex PCR, while TCRdb's copy carries only in-frame clones and drops some. Of about 680,000 clones in the sample, more than 80% were seen once.

The sequencing used peripheral blood, collected in a trial of Ad26.COV2.S vaccine versus placebo. This sequence was found in a person aged 18-65 years who received the Ad26.COV2.S COVID-19 vaccine or a placebo. The V and J genes are TRBV4-1 and TRBJ1-1; 9 positions match TRBD1. The CDR3 DNA reads TGCGCCAGCAGGGGCCAGGGACAGGGCGGCACTGAAGCTTTCTTT. This codes for CASRGQGQGGTEAFF.